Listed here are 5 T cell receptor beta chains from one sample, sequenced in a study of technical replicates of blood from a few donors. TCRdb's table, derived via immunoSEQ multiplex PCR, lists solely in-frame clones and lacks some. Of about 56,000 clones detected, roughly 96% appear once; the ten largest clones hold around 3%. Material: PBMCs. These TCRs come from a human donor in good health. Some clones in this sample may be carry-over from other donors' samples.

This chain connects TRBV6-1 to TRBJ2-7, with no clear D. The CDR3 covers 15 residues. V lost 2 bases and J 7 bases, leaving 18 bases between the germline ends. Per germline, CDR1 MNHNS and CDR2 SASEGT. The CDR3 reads CASSERSPGAREQYF. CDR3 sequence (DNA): TGTGCCAGCAGTGAACGGTCCCCCGGAGCGAGGGAGCAGTACTTC.

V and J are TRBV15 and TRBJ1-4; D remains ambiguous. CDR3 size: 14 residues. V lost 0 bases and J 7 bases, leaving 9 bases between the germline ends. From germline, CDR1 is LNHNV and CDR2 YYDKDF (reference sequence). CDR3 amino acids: CATSRDSFSEKLFF. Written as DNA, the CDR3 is TGTGCCACCAGCAGAGACAGTTTTTCTGAAAAACTGTTTTTT.

This CDR3 is CASSQGQGNEQFF. Here the CDR3 DNA reads TGCGCCAGCAGCCAGGGACAGGGCAATGAGCAGTTCTTC. The chain has TRBV4-1 and TRBJ2-1, with 9 bases identical to TRBD1. The CDR3 contains 13 residues. V dropped 3 bases and J dropped 6; count of bases not matched to a gene: 0. Germline loops: CDR1 MGHRA, CDR2 YSYEKL.

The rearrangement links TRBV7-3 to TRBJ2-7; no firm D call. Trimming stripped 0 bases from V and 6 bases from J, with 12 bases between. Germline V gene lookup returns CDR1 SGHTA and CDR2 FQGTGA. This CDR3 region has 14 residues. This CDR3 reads CASSLTVQSPEQYF. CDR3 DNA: TGTGCCAGCAGCTTAACGGTCCAGTCTCCCGAGCAGTACTTC.

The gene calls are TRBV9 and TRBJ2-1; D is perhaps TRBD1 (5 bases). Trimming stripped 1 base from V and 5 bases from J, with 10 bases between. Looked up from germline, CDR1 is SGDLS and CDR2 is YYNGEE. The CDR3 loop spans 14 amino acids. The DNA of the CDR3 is TGTGCCAGCAGCGTATACAGGTCTAACAATGAGCAGTTCTTC. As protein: CASSVYRSNNEQFF.